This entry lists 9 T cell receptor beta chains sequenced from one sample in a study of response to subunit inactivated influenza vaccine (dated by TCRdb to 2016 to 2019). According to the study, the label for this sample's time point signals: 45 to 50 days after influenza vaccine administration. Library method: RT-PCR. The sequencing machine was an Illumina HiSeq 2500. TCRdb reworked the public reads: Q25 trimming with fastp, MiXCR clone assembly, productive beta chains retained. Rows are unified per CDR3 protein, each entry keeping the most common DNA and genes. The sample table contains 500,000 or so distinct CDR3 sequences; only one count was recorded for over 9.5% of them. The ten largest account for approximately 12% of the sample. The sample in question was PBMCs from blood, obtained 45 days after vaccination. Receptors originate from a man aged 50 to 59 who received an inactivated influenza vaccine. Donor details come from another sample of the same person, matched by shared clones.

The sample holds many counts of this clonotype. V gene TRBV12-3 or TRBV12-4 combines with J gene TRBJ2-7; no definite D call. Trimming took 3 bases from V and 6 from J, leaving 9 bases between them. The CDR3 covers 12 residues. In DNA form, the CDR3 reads TGTGCCAGCAGTTTCTTCTGGTTCGAGCAGTACTTC. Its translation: CASSFFWFEQYF.

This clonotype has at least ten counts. Here the CDR3 reads CASSRTGRVQPQHF. As DNA, the CDR3 is TGTGCCAGCAGCCGAACGGGAAGAGTCCAGCCCCAGCATTTT. The chain is built from TRBV12-3 or TRBV12-4 and TRBJ1-5; D not resolved. The CDR3 has 14 amino acids. V was shortened by 6 bases and J by 7 bases, with 16 bases between the two germline ends.

The CDR3 DNA is TGTGCCAGCAGTTACGGCCCGCGGACTAGCGGGAGAGAGACCCAGTACTTC. Its protein is CASSYGPRTSGRETQYF. The J gene is TRBJ2-5, the V gene TRBV6-5; 13 nucleotides line up with TRBD2. V gave up 2 bases and J gave up 4 bases; unmatched junction bases: 7. From germline, CDR1 is MNHEY and CDR2 SVGAGI. The CDR3 totals 17 residues.

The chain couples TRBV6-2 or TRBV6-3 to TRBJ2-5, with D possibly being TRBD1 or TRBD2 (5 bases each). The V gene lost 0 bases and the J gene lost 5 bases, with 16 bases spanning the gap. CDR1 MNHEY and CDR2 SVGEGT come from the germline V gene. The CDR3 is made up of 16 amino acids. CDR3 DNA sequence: TGTGCCAGCAGTTACTCCCGGGACCCCTGGGACGAGACCCAGTACTTC. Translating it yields CASSYSRDPWDETQYF.

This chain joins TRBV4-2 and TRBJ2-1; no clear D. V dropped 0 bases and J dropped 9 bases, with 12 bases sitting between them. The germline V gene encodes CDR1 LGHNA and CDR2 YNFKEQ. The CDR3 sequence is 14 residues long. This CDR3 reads CASSQEFRLGEQFF. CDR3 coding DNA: TGTGCCAGCAGCCAAGAATTCCGCCTAGGTGAGCAGTTCTTC.

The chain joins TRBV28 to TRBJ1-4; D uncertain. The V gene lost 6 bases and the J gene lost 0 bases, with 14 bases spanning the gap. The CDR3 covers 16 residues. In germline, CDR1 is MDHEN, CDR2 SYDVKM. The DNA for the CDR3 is TGTGCCAGCAGCTCATACTTTCAAACAACTAATGAAAAACTGTTTTTT. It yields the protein CASSSYFQTTNEKLFF.

The CDR3 region is CASRSYRGLAGRSSYNEQFF. The CDR3 DNA follows: TGTGCCAGCAGATCCTACAGGGGACTAGCGGGGAGAAGCTCCTACAATGAGCAGTTCTTC. The chain uses TRBV6-2 or TRBV6-3 and TRBJ2-1; TRBD2 matches at 13 bases. The CDR3 runs 20 residues. Trimming removed 6 bases from V and 0 bases from J; junction bases left unmatched: 14. Germline V gene lookup returns CDR1 MNHEY and CDR2 SVGEGT.

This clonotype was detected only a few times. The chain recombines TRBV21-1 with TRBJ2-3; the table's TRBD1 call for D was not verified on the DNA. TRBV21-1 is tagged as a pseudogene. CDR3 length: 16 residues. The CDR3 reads CASSPHLRQGADTQYF. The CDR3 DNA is TGTGCCAGCAGCCCACACCTTCGACAGGGGGCAGATACGCAGTATTTT.

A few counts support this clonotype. The DNA for the CDR3 is TGTGCCAGCAGCACACGGTACGAGCAGTTCTTC. Its protein product is CASSTRYEQFF. The chain joins TRBV7-2 to TRBJ2-1; D unclear. This CDR3 region has 11 residues. CDR1 and CDR2 from the germline V gene are SGHTA and FQGNSA. V gave up 5 bases and J gave up 10 bases, with 9 bases separating them.